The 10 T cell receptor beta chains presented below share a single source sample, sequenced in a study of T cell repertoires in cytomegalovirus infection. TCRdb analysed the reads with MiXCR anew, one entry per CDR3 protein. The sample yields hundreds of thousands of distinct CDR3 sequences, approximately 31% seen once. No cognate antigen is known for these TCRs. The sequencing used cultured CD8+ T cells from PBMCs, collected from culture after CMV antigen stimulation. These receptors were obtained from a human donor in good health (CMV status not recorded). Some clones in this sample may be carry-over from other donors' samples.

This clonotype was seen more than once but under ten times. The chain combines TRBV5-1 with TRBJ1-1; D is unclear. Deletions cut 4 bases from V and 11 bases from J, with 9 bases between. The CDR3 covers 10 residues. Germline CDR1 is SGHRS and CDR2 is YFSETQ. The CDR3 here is CASSLDGAFF. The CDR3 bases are TGCGCCAGCAGCCTTGACGGTGCTTTCTTT.

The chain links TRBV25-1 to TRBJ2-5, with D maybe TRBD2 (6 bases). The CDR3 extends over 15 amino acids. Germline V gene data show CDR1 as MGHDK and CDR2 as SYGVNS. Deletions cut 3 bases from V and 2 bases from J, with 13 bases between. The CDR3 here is CASSDRGRFQETQYF. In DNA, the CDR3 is TGTGCCAGCAGTGATAGAGGGAGGTTTCAAGAGACCCAGTACTTC.

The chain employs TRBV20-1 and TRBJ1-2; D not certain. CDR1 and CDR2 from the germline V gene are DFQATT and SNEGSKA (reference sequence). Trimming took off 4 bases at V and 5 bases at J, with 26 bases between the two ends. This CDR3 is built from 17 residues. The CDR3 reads CSAISDSSANLRYGYTF. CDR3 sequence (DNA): TGCAGTGCTATCAGTGACTCATCGGCCAACCTTCGGTATGGCTACACCTTC.

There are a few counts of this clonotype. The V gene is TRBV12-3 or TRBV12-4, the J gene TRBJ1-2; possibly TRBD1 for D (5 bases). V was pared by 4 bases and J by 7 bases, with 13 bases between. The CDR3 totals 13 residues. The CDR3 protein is CASSSHGTPGYTF. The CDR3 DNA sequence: TGTGCCAGCAGTTCCCATGGGACTCCTGGCTACACCTTC.

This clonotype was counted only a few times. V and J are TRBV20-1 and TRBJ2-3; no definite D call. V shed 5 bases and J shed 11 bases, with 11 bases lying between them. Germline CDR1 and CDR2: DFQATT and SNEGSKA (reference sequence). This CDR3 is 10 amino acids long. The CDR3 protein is CSAQWRKQYF. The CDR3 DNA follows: TGCAGTGCTCAGTGGCGGAAGCAGTATTTT.

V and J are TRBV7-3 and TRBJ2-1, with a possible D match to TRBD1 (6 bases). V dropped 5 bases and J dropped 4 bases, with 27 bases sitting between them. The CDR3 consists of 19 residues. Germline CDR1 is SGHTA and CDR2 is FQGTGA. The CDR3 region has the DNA TGTGCCAGCAGCCCATTCTATTATAAGGACAGACCAGAGTACAATGAGCAGTTCTTC. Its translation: CASSPFYYKDRPEYNEQFF.

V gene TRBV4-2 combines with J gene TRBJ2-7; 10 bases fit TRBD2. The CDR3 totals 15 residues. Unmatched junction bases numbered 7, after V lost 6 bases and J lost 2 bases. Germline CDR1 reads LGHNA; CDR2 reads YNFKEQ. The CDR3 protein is CASSYLAGGPYEQYF. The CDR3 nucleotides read TGTGCCAGCAGTTACTTAGCGGGGGGTCCCTACGAGCAGTACTTC.

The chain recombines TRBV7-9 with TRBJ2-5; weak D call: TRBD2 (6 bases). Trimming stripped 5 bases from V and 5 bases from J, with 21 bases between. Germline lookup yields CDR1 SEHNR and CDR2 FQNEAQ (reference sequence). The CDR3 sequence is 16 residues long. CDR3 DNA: TGTGCCAGCAGCGCCCCCAACGGTGGGACTTTTGAGACCCAGTACTTC. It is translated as CASSAPNGGTFETQYF.

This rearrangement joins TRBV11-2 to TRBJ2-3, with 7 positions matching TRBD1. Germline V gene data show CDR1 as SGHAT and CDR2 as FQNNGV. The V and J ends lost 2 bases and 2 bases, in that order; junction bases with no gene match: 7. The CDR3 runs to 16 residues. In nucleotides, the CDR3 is TGTGCCAGCAGCTTACGGGACAGTATACTCACAGATACGCAGTATTTT. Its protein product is CASSLRDSILTDTQYF. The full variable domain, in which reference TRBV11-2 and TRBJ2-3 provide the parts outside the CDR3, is EAGVAQSPRYKIIEKRQSVAFWCNPISGHATLYWYQQILGQGPKLLIQFQNNGVVDDSQLPKDRFSAERLKGVDSTLKIQPAKLEDSAVYLCASSLRDSILTDTQYFGPGTRLTVL.

Here the CDR3 reads CATGTGDEQFF. The DNA of the CDR3 is TGTGCCACTGGGACTGGCGATGAGCAGTTCTTC. The rearrangement links TRBV15 to TRBJ2-1, with D tentatively TRBD2 (6 bases). Trimming left V 9 bases short and J 8 bases short, with 11 bases between. Germline assignment: CDR1 LNHNV and CDR2 YYDKDF (reference sequence). The CDR3 has 11 residues.